These 29 T cell receptor beta chains were all obtained from the same sample, sequenced in a study of cytomegalovirus exposure and HLA in healthy donors. Primers for the PCR totalled 60 Vbeta and 13 Jbeta. TCRdb keeps only in-frame clones here, not all; method: immunoSEQ multiplex PCR. In the table there are about 130,000 clones, over 70% of which are singletons. Sequenced: PBMCs. The receptors originated from a man aged 30 to 45 in good health and CMV-seronegative.

This chain links TRBV2 with TRBJ2-2; unclear D gene. With 4 bases removed from V and 2 bases from J, the gap between germline ends came to 8 bases. CDR1 and CDR2 (germline): SNHLY, FYNNEI. The CDR3 runs 14 residues. The DNA of the CDR3 is TGTGCCAGCAGTGCCCGGTCTAACACCGGGGAGCTGTTTTTT. Translation: CASSARSNTGELFF.

V and J are TRBV7-9 and TRBJ2-1; 7 bases match TRBD2. The CDR3 totals 15 residues. Germline V gene data show CDR1 as SEHNR and CDR2 as FQNEAQ (reference sequence). The trim removed 5 bases at V and 4 bases at J, leaving 8 bases unmatched. CDR3 coding DNA: TGTGCCAGCAGCAGCGGGGATAGCGGGTACAATGAGCAGTTCTTC. It translates to CASSSGDSGYNEQFF.

J is TRBJ2-7 and V is TRBV5-4; TRBD2 might be the D (6 bases). The V gene lost 0 bases and the J gene lost 2 bases, with 9 bases spanning the gap. The CDR3 is 14 amino acids. Germline V gene data show CDR1 as SGHNT and CDR2 as YYREEE (reference sequence). CDR3 sequence: CASSLVGGTYEQYF. Written as DNA, the CDR3 is TGTGCCAGCAGCTTGGTAGGAGGGACCTACGAGCAGTACTTC.

This clone was counted a few times. This rearrangement joins TRBV29-1 to TRBJ2-7; 7 nucleotides agree with TRBD1. J gave up 4 bases and V 6 bases, and 12 bases lay outside the gene matches. The CDR3 has 14 amino acids. In germline, CDR1 is SQVTM, CDR2 ANQGSEA. CDR3 protein: CSVLGTAKIYEQYF. Written as DNA, the CDR3 is TGCAGCGTCCTAGGGACAGCCAAAATTTACGAGCAGTACTTC.

This rearrangement joins TRBV29-1 to TRBJ1-2; D is ambiguous. CDR3 length equals 12 residues. V lost 1 base and J lost 6, with 9 bases in between. The V gene's germline CDR1 is SQVTM and CDR2 ANQGSEA. CDR3 nucleotide sequence: TGCAGCGTTGAAGGGCAATATAATGGCTACACCTTC. Translated, it gives CSVEGQYNGYTF.

Concerning this clone: At one end, the junction sequence differs from germline, possibly due to a read error. This rearrangement joins TRBV7-7 to TRBJ2-3; D ambiguous. The germline V gene has CDR1 SSHAT and CDR2 FNYEAQ (reference sequence). This CDR3 region has 15 residues. The CDR3 here is CASSLVGSKGDTQYF. CDR3 in DNA: TGTGCTAGCAGCTTGGTCGGGTCTAAAGGCGATACGCAGTATTTT.

V gene TRBV6-5 combines with J gene TRBJ2-7; D is perhaps TRBD1 (6 bases). CDR1 and CDR2 (germline): MNHEY, SVGAGI. The CDR3 spans 12 residues. V lost 6 bases, J lost 4 bases, and 10 bases lay in between. The CDR3 bases are TGTGCCAGCAGGGACAGCTTATACGAGCAGTACTTC. This encodes CASRDSLYEQYF.

The CDR3 is CASSLNGRGASTDTQYF. Here the CDR3 DNA reads TGTGCCAGCAGCTTAAACGGACGGGGGGCCAGCACAGATACGCAGTATTTT. The gene calls are TRBV7-6 and TRBJ2-3; a possible D gene is TRBD2 (7 bases). V shed 2 bases and J shed 0 bases, with 15 bases lying between them. The germline V gene encodes CDR1 SGHVS and CDR2 FNYEAQ. CDR3 size: 17 residues. The full variable domain, with the rest looked up from reference TRBV7-6 and TRBJ2-3, is GAGVSQSPRYKVTKRGQDVALRCDPISGHVSLYWYRQALGQGPEFLTYFNYEAQQDKSGLPNDRFSAERPEGSISTLTIQRTEQRDSAMYRCASSLNGRGASTDTQYFGPGTRLTVL.

The rearrangement links TRBV7-2 to TRBJ1-3, with D perhaps TRBD1 (6 bases). V lost 2 bases, J lost 1 base, and 12 bases lay in between. This CDR3 has 16 amino acids. The germline CDR1 and CDR2 sequences are SGHTA and FQGNSA. In DNA form, the CDR3 reads TGTGCCAGCAGCTTACAGGGGCGTAGATCTGGAAACACCATATATTTT. Its translation: CASSLQGRRSGNTIYF. The complete variable domain, with remaining parts taken from reference TRBV7-2 and TRBJ1-3, reads GAGVSQSPSNKVTEKGKDVELRCDPISGHTALYWYRQSLGQGLEFLIYFQGNSAPDKSGLPSDRFSAERTGGSVSTLTIQRTQQEDSAVYLCASSLQGRRSGNTIYFGEGSWLTVV.

The V and J genes are TRBV27 and TRBJ1-2; a weak D match, TRBD1 (6 bases). Germline assignment: CDR1 MNHEY and CDR2 SMNVEV (reference sequence). V lost 7 bases, J lost 2 bases, and 20 bases lay in between. This CDR3 has 16 residues. The chain's CDR3 is CASTHYPPTGNYGYTF. The CDR3 bases are TGTGCCAGCACCCACTACCCACCAACAGGGAACTATGGCTACACCTTC.

In this sample, this clone turned up a few times. The V gene is TRBV7-3, the J gene TRBJ2-3; 8 nucleotides align to TRBD2. CDR1 SGHTA and CDR2 FQGTGA come from the germline V gene. This CDR3 is built from 15 residues. V was clipped by 4 bases and J by 0 bases; unmatched bases: 3. This CDR3 is CASSSAGVSTDTQYF. In nucleotides, the CDR3 is TGTGCCAGCAGCTCAGCGGGAGTTAGCACAGATACGCAGTATTTT. Using reference TRBV7-3 and TRBJ2-3 for the parts outside the CDR3, the full variable domain is GAGVSQTPSNKVTEKGKYVELRCDPISGHTALYWYRQSLGQGPEFLIYFQGTGAADDSGLPNDRFFAVRPEGSVSTLKIQRTERGDSAVYLCASSSAGVSTDTQYFGPGTRLTVL.

The chain employs TRBV6-1 and TRBJ2-3, with TRBD1 matching over 8 bases. This CDR3 comprises 14 residues. The junction had 10 bases not matched to a gene; V was cut back by 9 bases and J by 5 bases. Germline lookup yields CDR1 MNHNS and CDR2 SASEGT. The CDR3 is CASLDRVVGDTQYF. CDR3 DNA sequence: TGTGCCAGTCTGGACAGGGTCGTTGGAGATACGCAGTATTTT.

The genes are TRBV27 and TRBJ2-7; the match to TRBD1 covers 8 bases. CDR3 length: 14 amino acids. Per germline, CDR1 MNHEY and CDR2 SMNVEV (reference sequence). Trimming took 5 bases from V and 3 from J; bases not matched to a gene: 6. The CDR3 DNA sequence: TGTGCCAGCAGTCTTGAGACAGGGGTCTACGAGCAGTACTTC. It encodes CASSLETGVYEQYF.

Of note for this clone: The junction shows a germline mismatch at one end, possibly a read error. The V gene is TRBV29-1, the J gene TRBJ2-1; 7 bases match TRBD2. This CDR3 contains 12 residues. CDR1 is SQVTM and CDR2 is ANQGSEA in the germline V gene. The CDR3 is CSVGDYGNGQFF. CDR3 DNA sequence: TGCAGCGTGGGGGACTATGGGAATGGGCAGTTCTTC.

The chain joins TRBV5-4 to TRBJ2-7, with D tentatively TRBD2 (5 bases). This CDR3 comprises 17 residues. Trimming left V 2 bases short and J 4 bases short, with 22 bases between. CDR1 is SGHNT and CDR2 is YYREEE in the germline V gene (reference sequence). CDR3 nucleotide sequence: TGTGCCAGCAGCTTAGGACCGGGAACGATGAAAATATACGAGCAGTACTTC. It specifies CASSLGPGTMKIYEQYF.

The chain has TRBV7-6 and TRBJ2-5, with D perhaps matching TRBD2 (7 bases). Germline V lookup: CDR1 SGHVS, CDR2 FNYEAQ. V was clipped by 3 bases and J by 5 bases, with 13 bases between them. The CDR3 extends over 14 amino acids. The CDR3 region has the DNA TGTGCCAGCAGCTTGGGGGGGGGCCTTGAGACCCAGTACTTC. Translated, it gives CASSLGGGLETQYF.

The chain has TRBV9 and TRBJ2-7; 7 bases align to TRBD1. The V and J ends lost 1 base and 5 bases, in that order; junction bases with no gene match: 3. The CDR3 spans 13 residues. Germline CDR1 reads SGDLS; CDR2 reads YYNGEE. The CDR3 reads CASSVMTGNEQYF. As DNA, the CDR3 is TGTGCCAGCAGCGTAATGACAGGGAACGAGCAGTACTTC.

A single count supports this clone. V is TRBV18 and J is TRBJ2-7; D is ambiguous. The V gene lost 3 bases and the J gene lost 5 bases, with 5 bases spanning the gap. This CDR3 spans 11 amino acids. Germline-derived CDR1 and CDR2 are KGHSH and LQKENI. CDR3 protein: CASSPSDEQYF. The CDR3 DNA reads TGTGCCAGCTCACCTTCGGACGAGCAGTACTTC.

The chain combines TRBV7-6 with TRBJ2-5; 9 positions agree with TRBD2. Germline V gives CDR1 SGHVS, CDR2 FNYEAQ. The trim removed 5 bases at V and 2 bases at J, leaving 6 bases unmatched. The CDR3 loop spans 15 amino acids. The CDR3 loop is CASSRRGGRQETQYF. CDR3 DNA sequence: TGTGCCAGCAGCCGGCGGGGGGGTCGGCAAGAGACCCAGTACTTC.

The J gene is TRBJ1-2, the V gene TRBV6-5, with a weak D call TRBD1 (6 bases). V was clipped by 2 bases and J by 11 bases, with 12 bases between them. This CDR3 spans 12 amino acids. Germline V gene lookup returns CDR1 MNHEY and CDR2 SVGAGI. CDR3 amino acids: CASSYTNRVYTF. Written as DNA, the CDR3 is TGTGCCAGCAGTTACACCAACAGGGTTTACACCTTC.

This sequence joins TRBV30 and TRBJ2-4; 8 nucleotides line up with TRBD1. V trimming: 2 bases; J trimming: 6 bases; junction bases outside the gene matches: 3. This CDR3 spans 13 amino acids. CDR1 and CDR2 from the germline V gene are GTSNPN and SVGIG (reference sequence). The chain's CDR3 is CAWSLQGGNIQYF. CDR3 DNA sequence: TGTGCCTGGAGTTTACAGGGGGGAAACATTCAGTACTTC.

The V and J genes are TRBV7-2 and TRBJ2-7; TRBD1 is a possible D gene (6 bases). V lost 5 bases and J 6 bases, leaving 14 bases between the germline ends. CDR3 length: 13 amino acids. Germline CDR1 reads SGHTA; CDR2 reads FQGNSA. In nucleotides, the CDR3 is TGTGCCAGCAGCAAGACAGGTCTCGGCGAGCAGTACTTC. It specifies CASSKTGLGEQYF.

The chain carries TRBV30 and TRBJ2-7, with 7 bases matching TRBD1. The germline gives CDR1 GTSNPN, CDR2 SVGIG (reference sequence). CDR3 size: 11 residues. The ends lost 5 bases at V and 2 bases at J; junction bases unmatched: 0. The CDR3 loop is CAWDRAYEQYF. CDR3 bases: TGTGCCTGGGACAGGGCCTACGAGCAGTACTTC.

This clone was seen a handful of times. The rearrangement uses TRBV5-6 and TRBJ2-1; tentative D call: TRBD1 (5 bases). CDR1 and CDR2 from the germline V gene are SGHDT and YYEEEE. The CDR3 is made up of 12 amino acids. Trimming removed 4 bases at V and 10 bases at J, with 12 bases between. CDR3 DNA sequence: TGTGCCAGCAGCCGGGTCCAGGGAGAGCAGTTCTTC. It codes for CASSRVQGEQFF.

V gene TRBV4-2 combines with J gene TRBJ2-7, with TRBD1 matching 8 bases. The junction had 14 bases not matched to a gene; V was cut back by 4 bases and J by 3 bases. The CDR3 is 17 residues long. Germline-derived CDR1 and CDR2 are LGHNA and YNFKEQ. The CDR3 coding sequence is TGTGCCAGCAGCCCCAACCCCCCAGGGGGCATTTTCTACGAGCAGTACTTC. This encodes CASSPNPPGGIFYEQYF.

The V and J genes are TRBV27 and TRBJ1-1; no clear D gene. Per the germline V gene, CDR1 is MNHEY and CDR2 is SMNVEV (reference sequence). Trimming removed 1 base at V and 2 bases at J, with 17 bases between. This CDR3 spans 17 amino acids. This chain's CDR3 is CASSLYRKTVGNTEAFF. The CDR3 DNA reads TGTGCCAGCAGTTTATACCGGAAAACGGTGGGCAACACTGAAGCTTTCTTT.

This clone appeared a single time. V usage is TRBV29-1 and J usage is TRBJ2-5; a weak D match, TRBD2 (5 bases). Trimming removed 4 bases from V and 5 bases from J, with 14 bases in between. The CDR3 has 13 residues. The germline V gene has CDR1 SQVTM and CDR2 ANQGSEA. CDR3 bases: TGCAGCGTTGCCTCGAGAGGGAAGGAGACCCAGTACTTC. Its translation is CSVASRGKETQYF. The full variable domain, its missing parts supplied by reference TRBV29-1 and TRBJ2-5, is SAVISQKPSRDICQRGTSLTIQCQVDSQVTMMFWYRQQPGQSLTLIATANQGSEATYESGFVIDKFPISRPNLTFSTLTVSNMSPEDSSIYLCSVASRGKETQYFGPGTRLLVL.

This chain connects TRBV5-1 to TRBJ2-3; D gene ambiguous. Trimming removed 4 bases from V and 6 bases from J, with 12 bases in between. The CDR3 spans 13 residues. Germline V lookup: CDR1 SGHRS, CDR2 YFSETQ. CDR3 in amino acids: CASSLVLRDTQYF. For the CDR3, the DNA is TGCGCCAGCAGCCTGGTCCTCAGGGATACGCAGTATTTT. The whole variable domain, filled in from reference TRBV5-1 and TRBJ2-3, reads KAGVTQTPRYLIKTRGQQVTLSCSPISGHRSVSWYQQTPGQGLQFLFEYFSETQRNKGNFPGRFSGRQFSNSRSEMNVSTLELGDSALYLCASSLVLRDTQYFGPGTRLTVL.

This clone was recorded only once. This chain links TRBV27 with TRBJ1-4, with a weak D call TRBD1 (5 bases). Trimming removed 3 bases from V and 1 base from J, with 6 bases in between. The CDR3 spans 14 residues. Germline-derived CDR1 and CDR2 are MNHEY and SMNVEV (reference sequence). The CDR3 bases are TGTGCCAGCAGTTTCCAGGGAACTAATGAAAAACTGTTTTTT. This sequence encodes CASSFQGTNEKLFF.